Following are 27 T cell receptor beta chains from one sample sequenced in a study of shared clonotypes between healthy human individuals. TCRdb's table, derived via immunoSEQ multiplex PCR, lists solely in-frame clones and lacks some. Of hundreds of thousands of clones listed, roughly 78% were seen once; the top ten hold less than 2%. The source material was memory CD4+ T cells sorted from blood. The subset here: CD45RA-negative fraction. These receptors were collected from a woman in her thirties in good health.

This clone was detected only once. V and J are TRBV6-1 and TRBJ2-1; possible D gene TRBD2, 5 bases. The CDR3 has 14 residues. Germline V gives CDR1 MNHNS, CDR2 SASEGT. Trimming removed 9 bases at V and 7 bases at J, with 19 bases between. The CDR3 DNA follows: TGTGCCAGTAGCATCGCGGGTCGTAAAAATGAGCAGTTCTTC. As protein: CASSIAGRKNEQFF.

The chain combines TRBV10-3 with TRBJ2-7, with no clear D. Trimming removed 4 bases from V and 3 bases from J, with 16 bases in between. Looked up from germline, CDR1 is ENHRY and CDR2 is SYGVKD. There are 15 residues in the CDR3. CDR3 sequence: CAISGVGSRGYEQYF. As DNA, the CDR3 is TGTGCCATCAGTGGCGTCGGGTCCCGTGGCTACGAGCAGTACTTC.

This clone was seen a single time. The CDR3 DNA reads as TGTGCCAGCAGCCCCTCCCTGAATTGGGACAGAGATTTAGAGACCCAGTACTTC. Amino acid sequence: CASSPSLNWDRDLETQYF. This chain joins TRBV11-2 and TRBJ2-5; 7 bases are shared with TRBD1. The ends lost 5 bases at V and 4 bases at J; junction bases unmatched: 19. This CDR3 has 18 residues. The germline V gene has CDR1 SGHAT and CDR2 FQNNGV.

This clone was seen a handful of times. The chain employs TRBV10-2 and TRBJ2-7, with D perhaps TRBD1 (6 bases). The CDR3 length is 15 residues. Germline loops: CDR1 WSHSY, CDR2 SAAADI. V was trimmed by 6 bases and J by 3 bases, leaving 18 bases between them. The CDR3 reads CASRNQQGLSYEQYF. The CDR3 region has the DNA TGCGCCAGCAGGAACCAACAGGGATTAAGCTACGAGCAGTACTTC.

V gene TRBV7-9 combines with J gene TRBJ2-7; 14 bases line up with TRBD2. Per the germline V gene, CDR1 is SEHNR and CDR2 is FQNEAQ (reference sequence). V shed 9 bases, J shed 6 bases, and the junction held 13 bases outside the gene matches. The length of the CDR3 is 16 residues. The CDR3 sequence is CASGLTGTSGSIEQYF. CDR3 sequence (DNA): TGTGCCAGTGGGTTAACCGGGACTAGCGGGAGTATCGAGCAGTACTTC.

The V gene is TRBV2, the J gene TRBJ2-1, with a tentative D call TRBD1 (7 bases). Germline V gene data show CDR1 as SNHLY and CDR2 as FYNNEI. There are 15 residues in the CDR3. With 6 bases removed from V and 4 bases from J, the gap between germline ends came to 16 bases. Here the CDR3 reads CASSPDQGGYNEQFF. CDR3 coding DNA: TGTGCCAGCAGCCCCGACCAGGGGGGATACAATGAGCAGTTCTTC.

This clone showed up just a few times. Within the sample, other DNA sequences also encode this same CDR3. The chain recombines TRBV5-1 with TRBJ2-1, with 7 bases identical to TRBD2. After removal of 1 base from V and 4 bases from J, the junction contained 5 bases not matched to a gene. Germline CDR1 reads SGHRS; CDR2 reads YFSETQ. This CDR3 region has 15 residues. The CDR3 sequence is CASSLSSGSYNEQFF. The CDR3 coding sequence is TGCGCCAGCAGCTTGTCTAGCGGCTCTTACAATGAGCAGTTCTTC. Full variable domain (remainder filled in from reference TRBV5-1 and TRBJ2-1): KAGVTQTPRYLIKTRGQQVTLSCSPISGHRSVSWYQQTPGQGLQFLFEYFSETQRNKGNFPGRFSGRQFSNSRSEMNVSTLELGDSALYLCASSLSSGSYNEQFFGPGTRLTVL.

The rearrangement links TRBV5-1 to TRBJ2-3; 9 bases map to TRBD2. Trimming at V came to 3 bases and at J to 6 bases, leaving 11 bases not matched to a gene. The CDR3 spans 16 residues. The V gene's germline CDR1 is SGHRS and CDR2 YFSETQ. The CDR3: CASSWGISGSMDTQYF. For the CDR3, the DNA is TGCGCCAGCAGCTGGGGCATTAGCGGGAGTATGGATACGCAGTATTTT.

The V call is TRBV30, the J call TRBJ2-7, with 10 bases identical to TRBD1. The germline gives CDR1 GTSNPN, CDR2 SVGIG (reference sequence). The J segment lost 4 bases and the V segment lost 5 bases, leaving 5 bases of the junction unmatched. The CDR3 consists of 13 residues. DNA of the CDR3: TGTGCCTGGGGGACAGGGGTTGAGTACGAGCAGTACTTC. This encodes CAWGTGVEYEQYF. The full variable domain, in which reference TRBV30 and TRBJ2-7 provide the parts outside the CDR3, is SQTIHQWPATLVQPVGSPLSLECTVEGTSNPNLYWYRQAAGRGLQLLFYSVGIGQISSEVPQNLSASRPQDRQFILSSKKLLLSDSGFYLCAWGTGVEYEQYFGPGTRLTVT.

The CDR3 reads CASRIAGGPRTDTQYF. In nucleotides, the CDR3 is TGTGCCAGCCGGATAGCGGGAGGGCCGCGCACAGATACGCAGTATTTT. V is TRBV11-2 and J is TRBJ2-3; 11 bases map to TRBD2. CDR1 and CDR2 (germline): SGHAT, FQNNGV. The CDR3 consists of 16 residues. V shed 8 bases, J shed 1 base, and the junction held 8 bases outside the gene matches.

V and J are TRBV28 and TRBJ1-4; 8 bases match TRBD1. Germline-derived CDR1 and CDR2 are MDHEN and SYDVKM. J gave up 5 bases and V 5 bases, and 7 bases lay outside the gene matches. This CDR3 is 15 amino acids long. CDR3 nucleotides: TGTGCCAGCAGTATCGGACAGGGCGGGAATGAAAAACTGTTTTTT. Its protein product is CASSIGQGGNEKLFF.

The chain couples TRBV7-6 to TRBJ1-1, with 7 bases that match TRBD1. V shed 5 bases, J shed 6 bases, and the junction held 9 bases outside the gene matches. The CDR3 covers 14 residues. Per the germline V gene, CDR1 is SGHVS and CDR2 is FNYEAQ. This CDR3 reads CASSVTTGAPEAFF. CDR3 bases: TGTGCCAGCAGCGTCACTACAGGGGCTCCTGAAGCTTTCTTT.

The rearrangement joins TRBV6-5 to TRBJ1-2, with a possible D match to TRBD1 (5 bases). This CDR3 comprises 13 residues. Germline lookup yields CDR1 MNHEY and CDR2 SVGAGI. V shed 8 bases and J shed 4 bases, with 14 bases lying between them. In DNA, the CDR3 is TGTGCCAGCTTTACAGGACGGACCTATGGCTACACCTTC. Translation: CASFTGRTYGYTF.

This clone was observed a few times. The chain links TRBV6-6 to TRBJ2-1, with D perhaps TRBD1 or TRBD2 (5 bases each). This CDR3 comprises 14 residues. V gave up 2 bases and J gave up 4 bases, with 9 bases separating them. CDR1 and CDR2 (germline): MNHNY, SVGAGI (reference sequence). The CDR3 protein is CASSYQGVYNEQFF. CDR3 sequence (DNA): TGTGCCAGCAGTTACCAGGGAGTGTACAATGAGCAGTTCTTC.

The V call is TRBV5-1, the J call TRBJ1-4; 7 nucleotides match TRBD1. The CDR3 has 14 residues. CDR1 is SGHRS and CDR2 is YFSETQ in the germline V gene. The trim removed 1 base at V and 8 bases at J, leaving 5 bases unmatched. CDR3 nucleotides: TGCGCCAGCAGCTTGCGACAGGGTCGGGAAAAACTGTTTTTT. Translated, it gives CASSLRQGREKLFF.

There are a few counts of this clone. The chain employs TRBV5-1 and TRBJ2-1; 7 bases agree with TRBD1. With V trimmed by 4 bases and J by 4 bases, 8 bases remained unmatched. This CDR3 comprises 15 residues. The V gene's germline CDR1 is SGHRS and CDR2 YFSETQ. As DNA, the CDR3 is TGCGCCAGCAGCATCGACAGGGTTGCGTACAATGAGCAGTTCTTC. Its translation is CASSIDRVAYNEQFF. Full variable domain (missing parts from reference TRBV5-1 and TRBJ2-1): KAGVTQTPRYLIKTRGQQVTLSCSPISGHRSVSWYQQTPGQGLQFLFEYFSETQRNKGNFPGRFSGRQFSNSRSEMNVSTLELGDSALYLCASSIDRVAYNEQFFGPGTRLTVL.

The V gene is TRBV7-8, the J gene TRBJ2-7; a weak D match, TRBD1 (6 bases). CDR3 length: 16 amino acids. V was cut by 0 bases and J by 4 bases, with 16 bases left in between. Germline CDR1 reads SGHVS; CDR2 reads FQNEAQ. The CDR3 region has the DNA TGTGCCAGCAGCTTAGCGCGGGCAGGGGAGAATTACGAGCAGTACTTC. Protein product: CASSLARAGENYEQYF.

This clone occurred a few times. This chain links TRBV7-8 with TRBJ2-7; D may be TRBD1 or TRBD2 (5 bases each). V was cut by 2 bases and J by 3 bases, with 11 bases left in between. Germline CDR1 is SGHVS and CDR2 is FQNEAQ. The CDR3 spans 14 residues. CDR3 loop: CASSLRDRDYEQYF. In DNA, the CDR3 is TGTGCCAGCAGCTTAAGGGACCGAGACTACGAGCAGTACTTC.

The genes are TRBV5-1 and TRBJ1-3; D is perhaps TRBD1 (5 bases). V lost 4 bases to trimming and J lost 0 bases, with 8 bases between them. In germline, CDR1 is SGHRS, CDR2 YFSETQ. This CDR3 is 14 amino acids long. The CDR3: CASSRQSSGNTIYF. Here the CDR3 DNA reads TGCGCCAGCAGCCGACAGTCCTCTGGAAACACCATATATTTT.

This clone was detected only once. The chain carries TRBV2 and TRBJ1-1, with D uncertain. In germline, CDR1 is SNHLY, CDR2 FYNNEI. The CDR3 has 14 residues. The V and J ends lost 6 bases and 1 base respectively, with 12 bases between them. The CDR3 DNA follows: TGTGCCAGCAGCGCCTGGCGGGCGAACACTGAAGCTTTCTTT. Translated: CASSAWRANTEAFF.

V gene TRBV7-6 combines with J gene TRBJ2-7; TRBD2 agrees at 8 bases. This CDR3 has 13 residues. Trimming removed 5 bases from V and 4 bases from J; junction bases left unmatched: 4. CDR1 SGHVS and CDR2 FNYEAQ come from the germline V gene. Written as DNA, the CDR3 is TGTGCCAGCAGCCGGGGGGGCGTATACGAGCAGTACTTC. Protein: CASSRGGVYEQYF.

This clone has ten or more counts. The chain couples TRBV13 to TRBJ2-4; D may be TRBD2 (5 bases). The germline V and J ends were trimmed by 2 bases and 3 bases, with 11 bases remaining between them. This CDR3 comprises 15 residues. Germline CDR1 PRHDT, CDR2 FYEKMQ (reference sequence). In DNA, the CDR3 is TGTGCCAGCAGCTTAAAGGCGGGTAGCAAAAACATTCAGTACTTC. Encoded protein: CASSLKAGSKNIQYF.

V and J are TRBV5-4 and TRBJ2-1, with TRBD1 matching 7 bases. This CDR3 is 15 amino acids long. CDR1 and CDR2 (germline): SGHNT, YYREEE (reference sequence). V was clipped by 4 bases and J by 5 bases; unmatched bases: 9. The CDR3 DNA sequence: TGTGCCAGCAGCACGCGACAGGGCGGGCACAATGAGCAGTTCTTC. This sequence encodes CASSTRQGGHNEQFF.

This clone was counted a single time. J is TRBJ2-5 and V is TRBV7-7; D might be TRBD1 or TRBD2, each matching 5 bases. CDR3 length: 15 residues. CDR1 and CDR2 from the germline V gene are SSHAT and FNYEAQ (reference sequence). V was trimmed by 5 bases and J by 4 bases, leaving 17 bases between them. The CDR3 is CASSPTTGTGETQYF. In DNA form, the CDR3 reads TGTGCCAGCAGCCCTACAACCGGGACCGGAGAGACCCAGTACTTC.

This clone was seen many times. In the same sample, other DNA sequences code for this CDR3. The rearrangement uses TRBV7-2 and TRBJ1-5; D may be TRBD1 (6 bases). The CDR3 covers 14 residues. V lost 5 bases and J lost 2, with 10 bases in between. Germline CDR1 SGHTA, CDR2 FQGNSA. CDR3 DNA: TGTGCCAGCAGCCTGGAGGGGGGCAATCAGCCCCAGCATTTT. Protein: CASSLEGGNQPQHF.

With respect to this clone: Given a much more abundant clone one base away, this may be a read error. The V call is TRBV27, the J call TRBJ1-5; 8 nucleotides line up with TRBD1. In germline, CDR1 is MNHEY, CDR2 SMNVEV (reference sequence). V was pared by 6 bases and J by 2 bases, with 6 bases of the junction left unmatched. The CDR3 consists of 15 residues. CDR3 region: CASSPDRGGNQPQHF. The DNA of the CDR3 is TGTGCCAGCAGCCCCGACAGGGGAGGCAATCAGCCCCAGCATTTT.

The rearrangement joins TRBV19 to TRBJ2-3, with D possibly matching TRBD2 (9 bases). V lost 10 bases, J lost 3 bases, and 23 bases lay in between. The CDR3 spans 16 residues. Germline loops: CDR1 LNHDA, CDR2 SQIVND (reference sequence). The CDR3 here is CATKSGRTGRTDTQYF. In DNA form, the CDR3 reads TGTGCCACCAAGAGCGGGAGGACAGGGCGAACAGATACGCAGTATTTT.